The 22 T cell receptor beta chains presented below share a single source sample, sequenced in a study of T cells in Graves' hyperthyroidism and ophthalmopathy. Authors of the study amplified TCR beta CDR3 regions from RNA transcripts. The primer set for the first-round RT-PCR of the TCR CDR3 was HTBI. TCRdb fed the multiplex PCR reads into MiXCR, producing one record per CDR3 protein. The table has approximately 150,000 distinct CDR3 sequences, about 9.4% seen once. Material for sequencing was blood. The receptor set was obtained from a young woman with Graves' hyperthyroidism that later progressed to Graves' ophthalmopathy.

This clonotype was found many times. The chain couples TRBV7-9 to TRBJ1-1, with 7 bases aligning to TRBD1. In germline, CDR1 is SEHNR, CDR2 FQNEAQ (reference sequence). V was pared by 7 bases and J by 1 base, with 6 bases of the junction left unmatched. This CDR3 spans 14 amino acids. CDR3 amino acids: CASIETGRNTEAFF. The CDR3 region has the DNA TGTGCCAGCATAGAGACAGGGAGGAACACTGAAGCTTTCTTT. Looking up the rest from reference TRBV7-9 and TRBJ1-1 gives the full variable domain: DTGVSQNPRHKITKRGQNVTFRCDPISEHNRLYWYRQTLGQGPEFLTYFQNEAQLEKSRLLSDRFSAERPKGSFSTLEIQRTEQGDSAMYLCASIETGRNTEAFFGQGTRLTVV.

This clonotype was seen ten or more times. The CDR3 here is CASSQVRRGAGIEKLFF. For the CDR3, the DNA is TGTGCCAGCAGCCAAGTTCGACGGGGGGCGGGTATTGAAAAACTGTTTTTT. This chain links TRBV3-1 with TRBJ1-4; weak D call: TRBD1 (6 bases). V was trimmed by 1 base and J by 7 bases, leaving 19 bases between them. CDR3 length: 17 amino acids. CDR1 is LGHDT and CDR2 is YNNKEL in the germline V gene (reference sequence).

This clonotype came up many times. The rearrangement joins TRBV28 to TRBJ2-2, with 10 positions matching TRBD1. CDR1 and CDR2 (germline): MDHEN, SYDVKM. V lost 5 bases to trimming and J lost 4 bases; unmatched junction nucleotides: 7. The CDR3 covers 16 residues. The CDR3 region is CASSRRTGGSTGELFF. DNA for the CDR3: TGTGCCAGCAGTCGGCGGACAGGGGGATCCACCGGGGAGCTGTTTTTT.

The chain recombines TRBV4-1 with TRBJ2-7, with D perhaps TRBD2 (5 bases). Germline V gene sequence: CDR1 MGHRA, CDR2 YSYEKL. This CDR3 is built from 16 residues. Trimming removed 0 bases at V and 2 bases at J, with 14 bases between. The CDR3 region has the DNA TGCGCCAGCAGCCAAGAGGGAGTGGGCATGGCCTACGAGCAGTACTTC. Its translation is CASSQEGVGMAYEQYF.

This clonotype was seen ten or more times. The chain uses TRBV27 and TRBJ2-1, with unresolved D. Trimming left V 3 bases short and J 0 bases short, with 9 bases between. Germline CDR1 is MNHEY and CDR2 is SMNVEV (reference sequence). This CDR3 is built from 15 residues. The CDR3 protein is CASSFVYNSYNEQFF. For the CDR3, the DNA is TGTGCCAGCAGTTTTGTGTATAACTCCTACAATGAGCAGTTCTTC.

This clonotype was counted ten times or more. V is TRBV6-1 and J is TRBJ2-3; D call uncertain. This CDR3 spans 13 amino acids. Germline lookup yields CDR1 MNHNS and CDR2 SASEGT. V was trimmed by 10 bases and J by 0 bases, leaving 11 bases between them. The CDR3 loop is CATEDPSTDTQYF. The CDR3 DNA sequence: TGTGCCACCGAGGACCCTAGCACAGATACGCAGTATTTT.

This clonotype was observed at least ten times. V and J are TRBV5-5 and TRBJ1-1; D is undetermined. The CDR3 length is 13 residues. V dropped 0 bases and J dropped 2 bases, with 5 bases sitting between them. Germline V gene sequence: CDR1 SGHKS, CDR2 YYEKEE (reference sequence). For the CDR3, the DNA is TGTGCCAGCAGCTTGGTATCAAACACTGAAGCTTTCTTT. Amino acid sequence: CASSLVSNTEAFF.

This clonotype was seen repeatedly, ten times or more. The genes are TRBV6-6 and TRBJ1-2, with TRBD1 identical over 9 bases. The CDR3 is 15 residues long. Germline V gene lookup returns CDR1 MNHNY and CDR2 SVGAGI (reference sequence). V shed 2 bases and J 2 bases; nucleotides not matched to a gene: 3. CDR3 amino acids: CASSYPGQGNYGYTF. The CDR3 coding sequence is TGTGCCAGCAGTTACCCGGGACAGGGCAACTATGGCTACACCTTC.

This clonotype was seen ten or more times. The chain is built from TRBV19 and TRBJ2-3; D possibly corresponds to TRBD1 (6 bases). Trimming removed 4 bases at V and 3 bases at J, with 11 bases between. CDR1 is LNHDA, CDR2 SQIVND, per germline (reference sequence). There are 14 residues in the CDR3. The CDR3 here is CASSTTGSTDTQYF. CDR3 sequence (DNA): TGTGCCAGTAGTACAACAGGGTCGACAGATACGCAGTATTTT.

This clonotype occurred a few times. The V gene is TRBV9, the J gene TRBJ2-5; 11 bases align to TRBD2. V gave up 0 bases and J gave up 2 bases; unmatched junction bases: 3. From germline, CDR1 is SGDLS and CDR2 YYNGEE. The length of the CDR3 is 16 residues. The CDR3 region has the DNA TGTGCCAGCAGCGTAGGACTAGCGGGAAGACAAGAGACCCAGTACTTC. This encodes CASSVGLAGRQETQYF.

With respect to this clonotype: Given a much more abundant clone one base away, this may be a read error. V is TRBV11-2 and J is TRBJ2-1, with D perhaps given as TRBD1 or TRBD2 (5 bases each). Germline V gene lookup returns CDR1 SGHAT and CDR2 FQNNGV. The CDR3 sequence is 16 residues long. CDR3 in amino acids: CASRRPGRSSYNEQLF. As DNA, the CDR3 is TGTGCCAGCAGACGCCCGGGACGAAGCTCCTACAATGAGCAGCTCTTC.

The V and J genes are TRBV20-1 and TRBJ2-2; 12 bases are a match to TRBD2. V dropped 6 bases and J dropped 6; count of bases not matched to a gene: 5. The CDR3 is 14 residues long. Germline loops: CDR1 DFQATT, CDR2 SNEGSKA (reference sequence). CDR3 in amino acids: CSARLAGVSGELFF. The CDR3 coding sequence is TGCAGTGCCCGACTAGCGGGGGTATCCGGGGAGCTGTTTTTT.

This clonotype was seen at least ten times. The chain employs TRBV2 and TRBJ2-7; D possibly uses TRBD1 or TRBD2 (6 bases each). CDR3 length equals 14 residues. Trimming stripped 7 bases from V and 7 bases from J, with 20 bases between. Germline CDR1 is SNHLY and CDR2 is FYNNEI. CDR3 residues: CASTRGGNVIEQYF. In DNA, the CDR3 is TGTGCCAGCACCCGAGGGGGGAACGTCATTGAGCAGTACTTC.

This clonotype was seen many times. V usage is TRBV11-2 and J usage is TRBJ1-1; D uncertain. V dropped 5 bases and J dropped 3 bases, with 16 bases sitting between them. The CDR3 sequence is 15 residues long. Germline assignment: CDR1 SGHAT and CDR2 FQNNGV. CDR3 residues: CASSRREGLDTEAFF. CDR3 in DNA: TGTGCCAGCAGCCGTCGGGAGGGTCTAGACACTGAAGCTTTCTTT.

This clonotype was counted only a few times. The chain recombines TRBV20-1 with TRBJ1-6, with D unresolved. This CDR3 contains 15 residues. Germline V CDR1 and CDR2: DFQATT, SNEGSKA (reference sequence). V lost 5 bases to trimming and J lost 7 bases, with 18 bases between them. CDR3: CSAHSSVWVNSPLHF. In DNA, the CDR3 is TGCAGTGCTCACTCAAGCGTATGGGTCAATTCACCCCTCCACTTT.

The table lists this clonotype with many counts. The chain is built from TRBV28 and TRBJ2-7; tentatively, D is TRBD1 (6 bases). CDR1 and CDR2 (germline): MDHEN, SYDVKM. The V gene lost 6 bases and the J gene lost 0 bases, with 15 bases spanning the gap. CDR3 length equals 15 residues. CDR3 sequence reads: CASSQTGSVSYEQYF. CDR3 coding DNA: TGTGCCAGCAGCCAGACAGGATCCGTCTCCTACGAGCAGTACTTC.

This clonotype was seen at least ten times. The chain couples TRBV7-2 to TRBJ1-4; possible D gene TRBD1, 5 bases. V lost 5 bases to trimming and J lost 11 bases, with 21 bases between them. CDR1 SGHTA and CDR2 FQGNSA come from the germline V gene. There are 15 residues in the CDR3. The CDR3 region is CASSPSTDQLRKLFF. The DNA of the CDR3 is TGTGCCAGCAGCCCTTCGACAGACCAATTACGCAAACTGTTTTTT.

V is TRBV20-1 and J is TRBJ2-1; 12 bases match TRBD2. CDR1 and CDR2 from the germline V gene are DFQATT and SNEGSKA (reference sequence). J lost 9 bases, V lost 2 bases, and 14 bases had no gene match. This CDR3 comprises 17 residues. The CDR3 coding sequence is TGCAGTGCTAGAACCCGAAGGGTACTAGCGGGAGGCGGTGAGCAGTTCTTC. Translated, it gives CSARTRRVLAGGGEQFF.

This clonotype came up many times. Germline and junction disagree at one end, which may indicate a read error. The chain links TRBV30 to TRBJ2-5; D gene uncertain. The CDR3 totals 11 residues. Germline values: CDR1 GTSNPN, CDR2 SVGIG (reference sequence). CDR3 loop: CAWSVGQNSNF. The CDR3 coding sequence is TGTGCCTGGAGTGTAGGGCAGAATTCTAACTTC. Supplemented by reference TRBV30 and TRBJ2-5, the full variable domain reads SQTIHQWPATLVQPVGSPLSLECTVEGTSNPNLYWYRQAAGRGLQLLFYSVGIGQISSEVPQNLSASRPQDRQFILSSKKLLLSDSGFYLCAWSVGQNSNFGPGTRLLVL.

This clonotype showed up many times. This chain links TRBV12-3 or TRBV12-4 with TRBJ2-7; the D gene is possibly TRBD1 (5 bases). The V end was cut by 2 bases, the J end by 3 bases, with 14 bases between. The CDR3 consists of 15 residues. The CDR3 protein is CASSLLQGEVYEQYF. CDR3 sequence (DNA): TGTGCCAGCAGTTTACTGCAGGGCGAAGTCTACGAGCAGTACTTC.

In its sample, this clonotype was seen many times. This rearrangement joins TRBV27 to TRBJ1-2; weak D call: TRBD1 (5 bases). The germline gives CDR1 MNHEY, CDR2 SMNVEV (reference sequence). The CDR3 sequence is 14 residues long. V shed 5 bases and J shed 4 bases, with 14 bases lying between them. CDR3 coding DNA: TGTGCCAGCAGTCCAGCAGGGACGGGCTATGGCTACACCTTC. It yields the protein CASSPAGTGYGYTF.

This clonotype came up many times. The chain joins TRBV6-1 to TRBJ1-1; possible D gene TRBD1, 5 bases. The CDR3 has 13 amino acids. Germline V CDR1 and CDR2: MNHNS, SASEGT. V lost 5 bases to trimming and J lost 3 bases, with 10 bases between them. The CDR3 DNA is TGTGCCAGCAGTCCCAGGGCGGACACTGAAGCTTTCTTT. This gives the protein CASSPRADTEAFF.